Given below is one TCR beta chain in context. The sample belongs to a study of response to subunit inactivated influenza vaccine. One entry per CDR3 protein results from TCRdb running MiXCR on the RT-PCR reads. This table holds hundreds of thousands of distinct CDR3 sequences, 21% found once. Trimming cost V 7 bases and J 2 bases; bases outside gene matches: 2. The germline V gene has CDR1 ENHRY and CDR2 SYGVKD. The CDR3 loop spans 13 amino acids. The specimen comprised PBMCs from blood, sampled approximately 20 months after vaccination. The J gene is TRBJ2-1, the V gene TRBV10-3, with 7 positions matching TRBD2. The receptor was isolated from a man between 50 and 69 years old who received an inactivated influenza vaccine. The CDR3 region has the DNA TGTGCCATCATGGCGGGGGCCTACAATGAGCAGTTCTTC. This gives the protein CAIMAGAYNEQFF.